This T cell receptor beta chain was identified during a study of spatial heterogeneity in lung cancer. Regarding time point: sample taken at primary tumor resection. Whole RNA came from tumor, nontumor lung or frozen PBMC and was sequenced without being sorted. The V end was cut by 2 bases, the J end by 2 bases, with 10 bases between. Per germline, CDR1 SGHTA and CDR2 FQGTGA. This CDR3 has 15 amino acids. This clonotype was counted at least ten times. TCRdb reprocessed the 5' RACE reads via MiXCR and lists one record per CDR3 protein. The sample shows roughly 48,000 distinct CDR3 sequences, roughly 5.2% of them seen only once.

The origin of this receptor is a male donor with early-stage non-small cell lung cancer. The rearrangement joins TRBV7-3 to TRBJ2-1; D perhaps matches TRBD2 (6 bases). The sample here was PBMCs, taken at surgery. This CDR3 is CASSLWGVTYNEQFF. Written as DNA, the CDR3 is TGTGCCAGCAGCTTATGGGGGGTTACCTACAATGAGCAGTTCTTC.